The rows below give T cell receptor beta chains drawn from one sample of a study of identifying expanded T cells in peripheral blood. Only in-frame clones appear in the TCRdb table, and some are missing; sequencing was by immunoSEQ multiplex PCR. Seen here are about 58,000 clones, about four fifths observed once, and the top ten hold approximately 17%. Sequencing was performed on blood. All receptors derive from a person between 18 and 75 years old in good health. Both conserved end residues are part of each CDR3. D genes are given only for firm matches. The size entry is marked missing in some rows and otherwise reads once, few, many or a size class.

v_gene	abundance	d_gene	j_gene	CDR3aa	CDR3nt
TRBV4-2	once	NA	TRBJ2-7	CASSQDRDSFYEQYF	TGTGCCAGCAGCCAAGATCGCGATTCGTTCTACGAGCAGTACTTC
TRBV27	NA	NA	TRBJ1-2	CASSLTGNYGCTF	TGTGCCAGCAGTTTAACAGGGAACTATGGCTGCACCTTC
TRBV6-5	NA	NA	TRBJ1-6	CASRWGTANNSPLHF	TGTGCCAGCAGGTGGGGGACCGCAAATAATTCACCCCTCCACTTT
TRBV6-5	NA	NA	TRBJ2-7	CASSVPGLPYEQYF	TGTGCCAGCAGTGTGCCGGGACTCCCCTACGAGCAGTACTTC
TRBV9	NA	NA	TRBJ1-2	CASSKDTNYGYTF	TGTGCCAGCAGTAAGGACACCAACTATGGCTACACCTTC
TRBV5-1	NA	TRBD1	TRBJ1-4	CASSQSRGPLVGREKLFF	TGCGCCAGCAGCCAATCCAGGGGGCCCCTGGTGGGTCGCGAAAAACTGTTTTTT
TRBV7-2	NA	TRBD2	TRBJ2-3	CASSVTSATFTDTQYF	TGTGCCAGCAGCGTGACTAGCGCGACCTTCACAGATACGCAGTATTTT
TRBV21-1	NA	NA	TRBJ2-5	CASITGVQETQYF	TGTGCCAGCATCACAGGGGTCCAAGAGACCCAGTACTTC
TRBV10-3	NA	TRBD2	TRBJ2-3	CAISEELGPAGGTQYF	TGTGCCATCAGTGAGGAGTTAGGGCCGGCGGGGGGTACGCAGTATTTT
TRBV6-1	NA	NA	TRBJ2-5	CASSARVASSSETQYF	TGTGCCAGCAGTGCTCGGGTGGCTAGCTCCTCGGAGACCCAGTACTTC
TRBV7-2	once	NA	TRBJ2-3	CASSLAWGTDTQYF	TGTGCCAGCAGCTTAGCCTGGGGCACAGATACGCAGTATTTT
TRBV18	NA	TRBD1	TRBJ1-1	CASSPKPGQGTNTEAFF	TGTGCCAGCTCACCGAAACCGGGACAGGGGACGAACACTGAAGCTTTCTTT
TRBV9	NA	NA	TRBJ2-2	CASSVGAPGTGELFF	TGTGCCAGCAGCGTAGGGGCCCCGGGCACCGGGGAGCTGTTTTTT
TRBV30	NA	TRBD1	TRBJ2-7	CAWRRQGSYEQYF	TGTGCCTGGAGACGACAGGGGTCCTACGAGCAGTACTTC
TRBV6-1	NA	NA	TRBJ1-2	CASSGQGEVYGYTF	TGTGCCAGCAGTGGGCAGGGTGAGGTATATGGCTACACCTTC
TRBV5-6	NA	TRBD1	TRBJ2-5	CASSWWDRGGETQYF	TGTGCCAGCAGCTGGTGGGACAGGGGCGGAGAGACCCAGTACTTC
TRBV2	NA	TRBD1	TRBJ2-1	CASSAVTGPYNEQFF	TGTGCCAGCAGTGCCGTGACAGGGCCGTACAATGAGCAGTTCTTC
TRBV6-5	NA	TRBD1	TRBJ1-1	CASSDRGVTEAFF	TGTGCCAGCAGCGACAGGGGAGTAACTGAAGCTTTCTTT